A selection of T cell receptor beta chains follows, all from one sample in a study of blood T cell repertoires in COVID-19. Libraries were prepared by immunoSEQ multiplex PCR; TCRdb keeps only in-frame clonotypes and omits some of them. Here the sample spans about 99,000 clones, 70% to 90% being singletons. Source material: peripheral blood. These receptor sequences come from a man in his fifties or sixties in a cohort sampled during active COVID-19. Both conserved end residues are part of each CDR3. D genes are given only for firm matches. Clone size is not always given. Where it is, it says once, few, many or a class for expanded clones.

CDR3aa: CASSYKIKQGTNTGELFF; CDR3nt: TGCGCCAGCAGCTATAAAATTAAACAGGGGACGAACACCGGGGAGCTGTTTTTT; v_gene: TRBV5-1; d_gene: TRBD1; j_gene: TRBJ2-2; abundance: NA
CDR3aa: CASSEDTWNSPLHF; CDR3nt: TGTGCCAGCAGCGAGGACACATGGAATTCACCCCTCCACTTT; v_gene: TRBV7-2; d_gene: NA; j_gene: TRBJ1-6; abundance: NA
CDR3aa: CASSGRDRFQETQYF; CDR3nt: TGTGCCAGCAGCGGCCGGGACAGGTTCCAAGAGACCCAGTACTTC; v_gene: TRBV9; d_gene: TRBD1; j_gene: TRBJ2-5; abundance: NA
CDR3aa: CASSRDRIGQPQHF; CDR3nt: TGTGCCAGCAGTAGGGACAGGATTGGTCAGCCCCAGCATTTT; v_gene: TRBV6-5; d_gene: TRBD1; j_gene: TRBJ1-5; abundance: NA
CDR3aa: CASSLAGANTGELFF; CDR3nt: TGCGCCAGCAGCTTAGCGGGCGCGAACACCGGGGAGCTGTTTTTT; v_gene: TRBV5-1; d_gene: NA; j_gene: TRBJ2-2; abundance: NA
CDR3aa: CASSLGQGEVIKTQYF; CDR3nt: TGTGCCAGCAGCTTGGGACAGGGGGAAGTCATAAAGACCCAGTACTTC; v_gene: TRBV5-4; d_gene: TRBD1; j_gene: TRBJ2-5; abundance: NA
CDR3aa: CASSYGVSGLSAFF; CDR3nt: TGTGCCAGCAGTTACGGTGTGTCAGGGCTTTCAGCTTTCTTT; v_gene: TRBV6-5; d_gene: NA; j_gene: TRBJ1-1; abundance: NA
CDR3aa: CASSLRGGGYTF; CDR3nt: TGTGCCAGCAGCCTCAGGGGAGGGGGCTACACCTTC; v_gene: TRBV12-3/TRBV12-4; d_gene: NA; j_gene: TRBJ1-2; abundance: NA
CDR3aa: CASSLSGNSKETQYF; CDR3nt: TGTGCCAGCAGCTTATCGGGTAATTCAAAAGAGACCCAGTACTTC; v_gene: TRBV11-3; d_gene: NA; j_gene: TRBJ2-5; abundance: NA
CDR3aa: CASSPTGDSYQPQHF; CDR3nt: TGTGCCAGCAGCCCCACAGGGGATAGTTATCAGCCCCAGCATTTT; v_gene: TRBV3-1/TRBV3-2; d_gene: TRBD1; j_gene: TRBJ1-5; abundance: few
CDR3aa: CSVASGDSNGELFF; CDR3nt: TGCAGCGTTGCGTCGGGGGATTCTAACGGGGAGCTGTTTTTT; v_gene: TRBV29-1; d_gene: NA; j_gene: TRBJ2-2; abundance: NA
CDR3aa: CASSPTVTGTLFSNYGYTF; CDR3nt: TGTGCCAGCAGCCCGACAGTTACCGGGACACTCTTTTCTAACTATGGCTACACCTTC; v_gene: TRBV3-1/TRBV3-2; d_gene: NA; j_gene: TRBJ1-2; abundance: once
CDR3aa: CASSPDSDTQYF; CDR3nt: TGCGCCAGCAGCCCGGACTCCGATACGCAGTATTTT; v_gene: TRBV5-1; d_gene: NA; j_gene: TRBJ2-3; abundance: NA
CDR3aa: CASSTLAGDTGELFF; CDR3nt: TGCGCCAGCAGCACCCTAGCGGGTGACACCGGGGAGCTGTTTTTT; v_gene: TRBV5-1; d_gene: TRBD2; j_gene: TRBJ2-2; abundance: NA
CDR3aa: CASSITSGANVLTF; CDR3nt: TGTGCCAGTAGTATAACTTCTGGGGCCAACGTCCTGACTTTC; v_gene: TRBV19; d_gene: NA; j_gene: TRBJ2-6; abundance: few
CDR3aa: CASSPVGGSKNIQYF; CDR3nt: TGTGCCAGCAGCCCCGTGGGGGGGTCCAAAAACATTCAGTACTTC; v_gene: TRBV11-2; d_gene: TRBD2; j_gene: TRBJ2-4; abundance: NA
CDR3aa: CASNPAGTQETQYF; CDR3nt: TGTGCCAGCAACCCAGCGGGGACGCAAGAGACCCAGTACTTC; v_gene: TRBV28; d_gene: TRBD2; j_gene: TRBJ2-5; abundance: NA
CDR3aa: CASSPGTGGEFYEQYF; CDR3nt: TGTGCCAGCAGCCCCGGGACAGGGGGCGAATTCTACGAGCAGTACTTC; v_gene: TRBV9; d_gene: TRBD1; j_gene: TRBJ2-7; abundance: NA
CDR3aa: CASSYESQPQHF; CDR3nt: TGTGCCAGCAGTTATGAGAGTCAGCCCCAGCATTTT; v_gene: TRBV6-6; d_gene: NA; j_gene: TRBJ1-5; abundance: NA
CDR3aa: CASREQSTDTQYF; CDR3nt: TGTGCCAGCAGAGAACAGAGCACAGATACGCAGTATTTT; v_gene: TRBV6-6; d_gene: NA; j_gene: TRBJ2-3; abundance: NA
CDR3aa: CASSLVFSSYEQYF; CDR3nt: TGTGCCAGCAGCTTGGTGTTCAGCTCCTACGAGCAGTACTTC; v_gene: TRBV5-5; d_gene: NA; j_gene: TRBJ2-7; abundance: NA
CDR3aa: CASSLVWGEGEQFF; CDR3nt: TGTGCCAGCAGCTTAGTTTGGGGGGAGGGTGAGCAGTTCTTC; v_gene: TRBV11-2; d_gene: TRBD2; j_gene: TRBJ2-1; abundance: NA
CDR3aa: CASSRQDNTGELFF; CDR3nt: TGTGCCAGCAGTAGACAGGATAACACCGGGGAGCTGTTTTTT; v_gene: TRBV9; d_gene: NA; j_gene: TRBJ2-2; abundance: NA
CDR3aa: CASSVGARDKGVQNTEAFF; CDR3nt: TGTGCCAGCAGCGTAGGGGCCCGGGACAAGGGGGTCCAGAACACTGAAGCTTTCTTT; v_gene: TRBV9; d_gene: NA; j_gene: TRBJ1-1; abundance: NA
CDR3aa: CASSVVTGTEAFF; CDR3nt: TGTGCCAGCAGCGTGGTCACTGGCACTGAAGCTTTCTTT; v_gene: TRBV5-4; d_gene: NA; j_gene: TRBJ1-1; abundance: NA
CDR3aa: CASSSYRKVTEAFF; CDR3nt: TGTGCCAGCAGCTCCTACAGGAAAGTAACTGAAGCTTTCTTT; v_gene: TRBV5-8; d_gene: NA; j_gene: TRBJ1-1; abundance: NA
CDR3aa: CASSGRGQGVDGYTF; CDR3nt: TGTGCCAGCAGCGGAAGGGGGCAGGGGGTAGATGGCTACACCTTC; v_gene: TRBV3-1/TRBV3-2; d_gene: TRBD1; j_gene: TRBJ1-2; abundance: NA
CDR3aa: CASSQEDRVGETQYF; CDR3nt: TGTGCCAGCAGCCAGGAAGACAGGGTAGGAGAGACCCAGTACTTC; v_gene: TRBV4-2; d_gene: TRBD1; j_gene: TRBJ2-5; abundance: NA
CDR3aa: CASSPYTGELFF; CDR3nt: TGTGCCAGCAGTCCGTACACCGGGGAGCTGTTTTTT; v_gene: TRBV12-3/TRBV12-4; d_gene: NA; j_gene: TRBJ2-2; abundance: many
CDR3aa: CASSLTGPGDEKLFF; CDR3nt: TGTGCCAGCAGCCTAACCGGTCCGGGGGACGAAAAACTGTTTTTT; v_gene: TRBV6-5; d_gene: NA; j_gene: TRBJ1-4; abundance: NA
CDR3aa: CASSSGQGGQNTEAFF; CDR3nt: TGTGCCAGCAGTTCGGGACAGGGGGGGCAGAACACTGAAGCTTTCTTT; v_gene: TRBV6-5; d_gene: TRBD1; j_gene: TRBJ1-1; abundance: NA
CDR3aa: CASSLRPGQGFSSQETQYF; CDR3nt: TGCGCCAGCAGCTTACGCCCCGGACAGGGATTTTCCTCGCAAGAGACCCAGTACTTC; v_gene: TRBV5-1; d_gene: TRBD1; j_gene: TRBJ2-5; abundance: few
CDR3aa: CASSPTVGRRDQPQHF; CDR3nt: TGTGCCAGCAGTCCAACGGTCGGTCGGAGGGATCAGCCCCAGCATTTT; v_gene: TRBV6-2/TRBV6-3; d_gene: NA; j_gene: TRBJ1-5; abundance: NA
CDR3aa: CASSQLGGGAWETQYF; CDR3nt: TGTGCCAGCAGCCAGCTTGGCGGGGGGGCTTGGGAGACCCAGTACTTC; v_gene: TRBV3-1/TRBV3-2; d_gene: TRBD2; j_gene: TRBJ2-5; abundance: NA
CDR3aa: CASSQDGGTNEKLFF; CDR3nt: TGCGCCAGCAGCCAAGATGGGGGCACTAATGAAAAACTGTTTTTT; v_gene: TRBV4-3; d_gene: NA; j_gene: TRBJ1-4; abundance: NA
CDR3aa: CASSLSSSGNQPQHF; CDR3nt: TGTGCCAGCAGTTTGAGTAGCTCGGGCAATCAGCCCCAGCATTTT; v_gene: TRBV28; d_gene: NA; j_gene: TRBJ1-5; abundance: NA
CDR3aa: CASTRSSGQPQHF; CDR3nt: TGTGCCAGCACCCGGTCCTCGGGTCAGCCCCAGCATTTT; v_gene: TRBV28; d_gene: NA; j_gene: TRBJ1-5; abundance: few
CDR3aa: CASSVAGGSYNEQFF; CDR3nt: TGTGCCAGCAGCGTAGCGGGCGGGTCCTACAATGAGCAGTTCTTC; v_gene: TRBV9; d_gene: NA; j_gene: TRBJ2-1; abundance: NA
CDR3aa: CASSPRDFSSGANVLTF; CDR3nt: TGTGCCAGCAGTCCTCGGGACTTCTCCTCTGGGGCCAACGTCCTGACTTTC; v_gene: TRBV6-6; d_gene: NA; j_gene: TRBJ2-6; abundance: NA
CDR3aa: CASSYSSGFTNEKLFF; CDR3nt: TGTGCCAGCAGTTACTCGTCCGGGTTCACTAATGAAAAACTGTTTTTT; v_gene: TRBV6-6; d_gene: NA; j_gene: TRBJ1-4; abundance: NA
CDR3aa: CASQGNYGYTF; CDR3nt: TGTGCCAGCCAGGGGAACTATGGCTACACCTTC; v_gene: TRBV6-6; d_gene: NA; j_gene: TRBJ1-2; abundance: NA
CDR3aa: CASSLESSGETQYF; CDR3nt: TGTGCCAGCAGCTTAGAATCTAGCGGGGAGACCCAGTACTTC; v_gene: TRBV5-4; d_gene: TRBD2; j_gene: TRBJ2-5; abundance: NA
CDR3aa: CASSLDRTSGNTIYF; CDR3nt: TGTGCCAGCAGCTTGGATAGAACCTCTGGAAACACCATATATTTT; v_gene: TRBV5-5; d_gene: NA; j_gene: TRBJ1-3; abundance: NA
CDR3aa: CASSYEGGGRNEQYF; CDR3nt: TGTGCCAGCAGTTACGAGGGGGGAGGGCGGAACGAGCAGTACTTC; v_gene: TRBV6-6; d_gene: NA; j_gene: TRBJ2-7; abundance: NA
CDR3aa: CASSVAGGVGGYTF; CDR3nt: TGTGCCAGCAGCGTAGCAGGGGGCGTAGGGGGCTACACCTTC; v_gene: TRBV9; d_gene: TRBD1; j_gene: TRBJ1-2; abundance: NA
CDR3aa: CATSTKPTATREKLFF; CDR3nt: TGTGCCACCAGCACCAAACCGACTGCCACTCGCGAAAAACTGTTTTTT; v_gene: TRBV15; d_gene: NA; j_gene: TRBJ1-4; abundance: NA
CDR3aa: CASSPLTGSQETQYF; CDR3nt: TGTGCCAGCTCACCACTGACAGGGTCTCAAGAGACCCAGTACTTC; v_gene: TRBV18; d_gene: TRBD1; j_gene: TRBJ2-5; abundance: once
CDR3aa: CASSESRGSEAFF; CDR3nt: TGTGCCAGCAGTGAATCTAGGGGTTCTGAAGCTTTCTTT; v_gene: TRBV2; d_gene: NA; j_gene: TRBJ1-1; abundance: few
CDR3aa: CASSYPRPSGGYEQYF; CDR3nt: TGTGCCAGCAGTTACCCCCGCCCCAGCGGGGGCTACGAGCAGTACTTC; v_gene: TRBV6-6; d_gene: TRBD2; j_gene: TRBJ2-7; abundance: once
CDR3aa: CASSLGRSHYEQYF; CDR3nt: TGTGCCAGCAGCCTGGGGAGGTCTCACTACGAGCAGTACTTC; v_gene: TRBV9; d_gene: NA; j_gene: TRBJ2-7; abundance: NA
CDR3aa: CASSKGTRGPQSSYNEQFF; CDR3nt: TGTGCCAGCAGCAAAGGGACTAGAGGACCGCAAAGCTCCTACAATGAGCAGTTCTTC; v_gene: TRBV21-1; d_gene: NA; j_gene: TRBJ2-1; abundance: NA
CDR3aa: CASSLEGARGTGELFF; CDR3nt: TGTGCCAGCAGCTTAGAGGGGGCTCGAGGCACCGGGGAGCTGTTTTTT; v_gene: TRBV13; d_gene: TRBD1; j_gene: TRBJ2-2; abundance: NA
CDR3aa: CASSHRQENSPLHF; CDR3nt: TGTGCCAGTAGTCACCGACAGGAGAATTCACCCCTCCACTTT; v_gene: TRBV19; d_gene: NA; j_gene: TRBJ1-6; abundance: NA